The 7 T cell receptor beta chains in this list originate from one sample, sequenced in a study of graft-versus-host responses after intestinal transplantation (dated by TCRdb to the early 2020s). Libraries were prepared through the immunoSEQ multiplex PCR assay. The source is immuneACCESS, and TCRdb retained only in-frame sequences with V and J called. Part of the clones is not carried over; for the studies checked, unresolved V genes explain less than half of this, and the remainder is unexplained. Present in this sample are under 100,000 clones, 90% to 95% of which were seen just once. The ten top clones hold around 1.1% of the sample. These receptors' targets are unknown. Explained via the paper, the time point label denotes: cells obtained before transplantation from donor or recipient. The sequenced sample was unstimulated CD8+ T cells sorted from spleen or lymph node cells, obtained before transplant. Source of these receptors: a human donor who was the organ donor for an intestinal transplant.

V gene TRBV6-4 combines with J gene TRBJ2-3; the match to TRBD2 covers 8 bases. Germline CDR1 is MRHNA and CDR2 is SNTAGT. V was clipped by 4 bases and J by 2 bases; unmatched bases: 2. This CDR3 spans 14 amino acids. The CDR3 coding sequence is TGTGCCAGCAGTGCGGGAGGGCCCACAGATACGCAGTATTTT. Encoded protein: CASSAGGPTDTQYF.

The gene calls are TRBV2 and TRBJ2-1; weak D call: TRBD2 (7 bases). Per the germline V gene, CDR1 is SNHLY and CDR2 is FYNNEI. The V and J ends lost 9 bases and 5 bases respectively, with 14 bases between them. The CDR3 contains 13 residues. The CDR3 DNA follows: TGTGCCAGTACTAGGGGGGGGGACAATGAGCAGTTCTTC. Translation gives CASTRGGDNEQFF.

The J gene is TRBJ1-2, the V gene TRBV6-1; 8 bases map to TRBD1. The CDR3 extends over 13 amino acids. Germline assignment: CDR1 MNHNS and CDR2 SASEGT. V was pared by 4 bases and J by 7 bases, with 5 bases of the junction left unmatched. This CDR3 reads CASSGQGAGGYTF. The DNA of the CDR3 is TGTGCCAGCAGTGGCCAGGGGGCCGGTGGCTACACCTTC.

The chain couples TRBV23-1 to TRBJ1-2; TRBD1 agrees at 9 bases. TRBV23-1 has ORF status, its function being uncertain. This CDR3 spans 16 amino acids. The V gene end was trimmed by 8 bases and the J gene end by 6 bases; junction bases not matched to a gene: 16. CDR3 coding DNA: TGCGCCAGCCCCCTCGACCGGGACAGGGATATGAATGGCTACACCTTC. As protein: CASPLDRDRDMNGYTF.

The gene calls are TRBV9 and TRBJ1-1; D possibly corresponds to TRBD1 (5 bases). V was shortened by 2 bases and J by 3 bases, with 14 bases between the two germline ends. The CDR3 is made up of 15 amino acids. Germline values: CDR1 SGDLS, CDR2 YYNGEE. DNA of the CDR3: TGTGCCAGCAGCGTGTGGGCGCAGGGTGACACTGAAGCTTTCTTT. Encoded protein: CASSVWAQGDTEAFF.

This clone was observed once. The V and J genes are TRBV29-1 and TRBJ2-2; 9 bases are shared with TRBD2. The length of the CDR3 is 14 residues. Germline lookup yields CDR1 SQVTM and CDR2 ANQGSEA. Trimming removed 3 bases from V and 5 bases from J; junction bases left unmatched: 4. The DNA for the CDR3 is TGCAGCGTTGAGCGGGAGGGCCGGACCGGGGAGCTGTTTTTT. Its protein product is CSVEREGRTGELFF.

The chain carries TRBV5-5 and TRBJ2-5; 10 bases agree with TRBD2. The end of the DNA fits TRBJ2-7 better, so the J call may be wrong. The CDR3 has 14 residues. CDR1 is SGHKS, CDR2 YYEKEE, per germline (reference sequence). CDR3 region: CASSWGTSAYEQYF. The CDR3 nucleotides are TGTGCCAGCAGCTGGGGGACTAGCGCCTACGAGCAGTACTTC.